This T cell receptor (beta chain) was observed in a study of T cell responses to AZD1222 COVID-19 vaccine (dated by TCRdb to about 2021). Regarding the complete study: AZD1222 recipients given second doses at about 4 weeks or at about 12 weeks were pooled, since spike-specific TCR depth and breadth were not found to differ between the two schedules. TCR sequencing covered roughly 230 trial participants: 207 given two doses of AZD1222 and approximately 26 given two doses of MenACWY control vaccine. Trial participants were enrolled into age subgroups of 18-55, 56-69 and 70-plus years, which contained approximately 150, 28 and 58 TCR-sequenced participants, respectively.

As to this clone: What this receptor recognizes is not known. No base quality information exists; no much larger clone differs at one position.

Beyond this particular receptor, the publication reports: Because no day 14 peak-response samples were available, repertoires were characterized only after the peak T cell response. Participants were mostly white British, with more females than males. The authors suggested clonal diversity may have been underestimated. Only 5 to 7 AZD1222 recipients were SARS-CoV-2 seropositive at baseline, limiting conclusions about previously exposed vaccinees. Spike-specific TCR breadth and depth rose significantly after two AZD1222 doses compared with day 0 and with MenACWY recipients. In the small 56-69-year group, the increase in depth fell short of significance, most likely because of low power. Nearly half of unique spike-specific TCRs reportedly recognized epitopes outside regions mutated in the B.1.351 and B.1.1.7 variants. CD4 TCRs associated with the vaccine covered the entire spike protein, and the dominant responses were in regions 160-218 and 743-854.

Taken from cysteine to phenylalanine, the CDR3 has 13 residues. The entry retains the CDR3 DNA only, 39 bases that are in frame from base 1. V was cut back by 0 bases and J by 4 bases, leaving a gap of 7 bases between them. CDR1 and CDR2, looked up from the germline V gene (reference sequence), are SGHNT and YYREEE. The CDR3 regions of human TCRbeta chains were analyzed by immunosequencing. Concerning the study's data processing: TCRs in the repertoires were matched against a reference library of SARS-CoV-2-specific TCRs that had been generated with the MIRA antigen-specificity platform. Breadth meant the fraction of unique TCRs that were SARS-CoV-2-associated, whereas depth meant the fraction of total T cells that were SARS-CoV-2-associated. Using the MIRA data, every spike-specific TCR was mapped to the spike region that the TCR reacted to and assigned to either a CD4 or a CD8 class. Log10-transformed breadth and depth values were compared by one-way ANOVA with Sidak's multiple comparisons tests. Held by TCRdb, this immuneACCESS table contains in-frame sequences only and omits some clones. Under half of the omission traces to an unresolved V gene where checked; the cause of the rest is unknown. From that table come the V and J calls and clone size; the DNA was used to work out D and trimming. The sample table shows 150,000 to 170,000 clones, and about nine tenths are seen once. Of the sample, less than 3.5% is held by the ten largest clones.

Reading the label with the study, this specimen's time point is: baseline before first vaccination. Vaccinee samples were obtained from the UK trials COV001 and COV002, which included a single-blind randomized controlled phase 2/3 trial of AZD1222 (ChAdOx1 nCoV-19) in healthy adults. Trial participant PBMC samples were collected at day 0 and day 28 after the second dose for TCRbeta chain sequencing. Rearrangement joined TRBV5-4 to TRBJ1-2; the D gene cannot be named for sure. The starting material was peripheral blood, obtained on day 0 of AZD1222 vaccination. The source is an adult in good health. The CDR3 here reads CASSLGGFYGYTF. The DNA sequence is as follows: TGTGCCAGCAGCTTGGGAGGGTTCTATGGCTACACCTTC.